These T cell receptor beta chains were read from a single sample in a study of T cell repertoires in cytomegalovirus infection. MiXCR, applied by TCRdb to the reads, yields one record per CDR3 protein. The sample holds some 920,000 distinct CDR3 sequences, around 30% seen once. Antigen specificity for these receptors is unknown. The sequencing here drew on cultured CD8+ T cells from PBMCs, taken from culture after CMV antigen stimulation. All receptors derive from a human donor in good health (CMV status not recorded). Some clones in this sample may be carry-over from other donors' samples. Both conserved end residues are part of each CDR3. A D gene is named only where the DNA matches it firmly. Not all rows give a size; the values are once, few, many and, for expanded clones, a class.

>TRBJ2-2|TRBD1|TRBV10-3|NA
CAISDRGTGPGELFF
TGTGCCATCAGTGATAGAGGGACAGGGCCCGGGGAGCTGTTTTTT
>TRBJ2-7|TRBD1|TRBV27|few
CASSLSTGERTYEQYF
TGTGCCAGCAGTCTGTCAACAGGGGAAAGGACATACGAGCAGTACTTC
>TRBJ1-1|TRBD1|TRBV12-3/TRBV12-4|NA
CANSFGQGGTEAFF
TGTGCCAACAGTTTTGGTCAGGGGGGGACTGAAGCTTTCTTT
>TRBJ1-4|NA|TRBV2|NA
CAREDSPNEKLFF
TGTGCCAGGGAAGACAGTCCTAATGAAAAACTGTTTTTT
>TRBJ1-5|NA|TRBV9|many
CASSVAGNQPQHF
TGTGCCAGCAGCGTAGCGGGCAATCAGCCCCAGCATTTT
>TRBJ2-3|TRBD2|TRBV14|NA
CASSDGRGRKSTDTQYF
TGTGCCAGCAGCGACGGGAGGGGAAGGAAAAGCACAGATACGCAGTATTTT
>TRBJ2-3|TRBD2|TRBV7-2|many
CASSAGLAVSSFTDTQYF
TGTGCCAGCAGCGCGGGACTAGCGGTGTCCTCTTTCACAGATACGCAGTATTTT
>TRBJ2-2|NA|TRBV5-6|NA
CASSLLGDPGELFF
TGTGCCAGCAGCTTATTAGGTGATCCCGGGGAGCTGTTTTTT
>TRBJ2-5|TRBD1|TRBV7-9|NA
CASSLGGFGRDRGQETQYF
TGTGCCAGCAGCTTAGGAGGGTTTGGTAGAGACAGGGGCCAAGAGACCCAGTACTTC
>TRBJ2-1|TRBD2|TRBV7-9|few
CASSLPNGGGVFAYNEQFF
TGTGCCAGCAGCCTCCCGAACGGGGGGGGAGTATTCGCATACAATGAGCAGTTCTTC
>TRBJ2-1|TRBD2|TRBV20-1|NA
CSVPGLAVRGPYNEQFF
TGCAGTGTCCCGGGACTAGCGGTCAGGGGCCCCTACAATGAGCAGTTCTTC
>TRBJ1-3|NA|TRBV6-1|NA
CASSEIGFGNTIYF
TGTGCCAGCAGTGAGATCGGGTTTGGAAACACCATATATTTT
>TRBJ1-3|NA|TRBV20-1|NA
CSTSGRVSSSGNTIYF
TGCAGTACTTCAGGTCGGGTATCAAGCTCTGGAAACACCATATATTTT
>TRBJ1-3|NA|TRBV27|NA
CASSQGPSSGNTIYF
TGTGCCAGCAGTCAGGGGCCTAGCTCTGGAAACACCATATATTTT
>TRBJ1-1|NA|TRBV5-6|NA
CASRRDKEAFF
TGTGCCAGCAGGCGAGACAAGGAAGCTTTCTTT
>TRBJ1-6|TRBD1|TRBV25-1|once
CASGTGFSPLHF
TGTGCCAGCGGGACAGGGTTTTCACCCCTCCACTTT
>TRBJ2-1|NA|TRBV5-6|NA
CASSSTLINNEQFF
TGTGCCAGCAGCTCCACCCTTATCAACAATGAGCAGTTCTTC
>TRBJ1-2|TRBD1|TRBV10-3|NA
CAISELVPGQGGYGYTF
TGTGCCATCAGTGAGTTAGTCCCCGGACAGGGCGGCTATGGCTACACCTTC